This TCR beta chain appears in the sequencing data of a study of blood T cell repertoires in COVID-19. The method was immunoSEQ multiplex PCR; TCRdb's version includes in-frame clones alone and lacks a portion of them. Here the sample spans hundreds of thousands of clones, more than 75% being singletons. Per the germline V gene, CDR1 is SGHAT and CDR2 is FQNNGV. Trimming at V came to 1 base and at J to 2 bases, leaving 3 bases not matched to a gene. The CDR3 loop spans 15 amino acids. This clone was observed once. V is TRBV11-2 and J is TRBJ2-5; 8 positions match TRBD2. The clonotype was recovered from a woman in her sixties with COVID-19, enrolled during active disease. The sequenced material came from peripheral blood. In nucleotides, the CDR3 is TGTGCCAGCAGCTTAGTGTCTAGCGGGCAAGAGACCCAGTACTTC. The encoded protein is CASSLVSSGQETQYF. Variable domain in full (rest from reference TRBV11-2 and TRBJ2-5): EAGVAQSPRYKIIEKRQSVAFWCNPISGHATLYWYQQILGQGPKLLIQFQNNGVVDDSQLPKDRFSAERLKGVDSTLKIQPAKLEDSAVYLCASSLVSSGQETQYFGPGTRLLVL.